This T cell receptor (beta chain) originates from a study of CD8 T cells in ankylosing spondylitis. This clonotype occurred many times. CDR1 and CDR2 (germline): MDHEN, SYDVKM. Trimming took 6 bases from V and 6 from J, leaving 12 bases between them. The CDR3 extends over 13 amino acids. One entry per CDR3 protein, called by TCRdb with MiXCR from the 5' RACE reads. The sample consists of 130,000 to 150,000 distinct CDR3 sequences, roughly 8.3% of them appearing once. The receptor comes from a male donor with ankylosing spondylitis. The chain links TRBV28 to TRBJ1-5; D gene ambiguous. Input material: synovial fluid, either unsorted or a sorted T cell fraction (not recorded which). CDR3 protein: CASRREFSQPQHF. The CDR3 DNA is TGTGCCAGCAGAAGGGAATTTAGTCAGCCCCAGCATTTT.